This TCR beta chain was sequenced in a study of blood T cell repertoires in COVID-19. In the original workflow: Estimates of nucleated cell counts were drawn from the amplification of reference gene primers. Clones were read by immunoSEQ multiplex PCR, and TCRdb kept only the in-frame ones, dropping some. The V and J calls and clone size come from that table; D and trimming were worked out from the DNA. The sample comprises roughly 330,000 clones, about 90% of which are singletons, and roughly 5.3% rests with the top ten. The CDR3 contains 13 residues. Unmatched junction bases numbered 4, after V lost 7 bases and J lost 5 bases. The germline V gene encodes CDR1 MDHEN and CDR2 SYDVKM.

Sequenced material: PBMCs or T cells enriched from blood (not recorded which). The chain employs TRBV28 and TRBJ1-2, with 10 positions matching TRBD1. The receptor's source is a woman aged 25-40 years who had recovered from COVID-19. The chain's CDR3 is CASTRQGAYGYTF. The CDR3 DNA reads as TGTGCCAGCACGAGACAGGGGGCTTATGGCTACACCTTC.